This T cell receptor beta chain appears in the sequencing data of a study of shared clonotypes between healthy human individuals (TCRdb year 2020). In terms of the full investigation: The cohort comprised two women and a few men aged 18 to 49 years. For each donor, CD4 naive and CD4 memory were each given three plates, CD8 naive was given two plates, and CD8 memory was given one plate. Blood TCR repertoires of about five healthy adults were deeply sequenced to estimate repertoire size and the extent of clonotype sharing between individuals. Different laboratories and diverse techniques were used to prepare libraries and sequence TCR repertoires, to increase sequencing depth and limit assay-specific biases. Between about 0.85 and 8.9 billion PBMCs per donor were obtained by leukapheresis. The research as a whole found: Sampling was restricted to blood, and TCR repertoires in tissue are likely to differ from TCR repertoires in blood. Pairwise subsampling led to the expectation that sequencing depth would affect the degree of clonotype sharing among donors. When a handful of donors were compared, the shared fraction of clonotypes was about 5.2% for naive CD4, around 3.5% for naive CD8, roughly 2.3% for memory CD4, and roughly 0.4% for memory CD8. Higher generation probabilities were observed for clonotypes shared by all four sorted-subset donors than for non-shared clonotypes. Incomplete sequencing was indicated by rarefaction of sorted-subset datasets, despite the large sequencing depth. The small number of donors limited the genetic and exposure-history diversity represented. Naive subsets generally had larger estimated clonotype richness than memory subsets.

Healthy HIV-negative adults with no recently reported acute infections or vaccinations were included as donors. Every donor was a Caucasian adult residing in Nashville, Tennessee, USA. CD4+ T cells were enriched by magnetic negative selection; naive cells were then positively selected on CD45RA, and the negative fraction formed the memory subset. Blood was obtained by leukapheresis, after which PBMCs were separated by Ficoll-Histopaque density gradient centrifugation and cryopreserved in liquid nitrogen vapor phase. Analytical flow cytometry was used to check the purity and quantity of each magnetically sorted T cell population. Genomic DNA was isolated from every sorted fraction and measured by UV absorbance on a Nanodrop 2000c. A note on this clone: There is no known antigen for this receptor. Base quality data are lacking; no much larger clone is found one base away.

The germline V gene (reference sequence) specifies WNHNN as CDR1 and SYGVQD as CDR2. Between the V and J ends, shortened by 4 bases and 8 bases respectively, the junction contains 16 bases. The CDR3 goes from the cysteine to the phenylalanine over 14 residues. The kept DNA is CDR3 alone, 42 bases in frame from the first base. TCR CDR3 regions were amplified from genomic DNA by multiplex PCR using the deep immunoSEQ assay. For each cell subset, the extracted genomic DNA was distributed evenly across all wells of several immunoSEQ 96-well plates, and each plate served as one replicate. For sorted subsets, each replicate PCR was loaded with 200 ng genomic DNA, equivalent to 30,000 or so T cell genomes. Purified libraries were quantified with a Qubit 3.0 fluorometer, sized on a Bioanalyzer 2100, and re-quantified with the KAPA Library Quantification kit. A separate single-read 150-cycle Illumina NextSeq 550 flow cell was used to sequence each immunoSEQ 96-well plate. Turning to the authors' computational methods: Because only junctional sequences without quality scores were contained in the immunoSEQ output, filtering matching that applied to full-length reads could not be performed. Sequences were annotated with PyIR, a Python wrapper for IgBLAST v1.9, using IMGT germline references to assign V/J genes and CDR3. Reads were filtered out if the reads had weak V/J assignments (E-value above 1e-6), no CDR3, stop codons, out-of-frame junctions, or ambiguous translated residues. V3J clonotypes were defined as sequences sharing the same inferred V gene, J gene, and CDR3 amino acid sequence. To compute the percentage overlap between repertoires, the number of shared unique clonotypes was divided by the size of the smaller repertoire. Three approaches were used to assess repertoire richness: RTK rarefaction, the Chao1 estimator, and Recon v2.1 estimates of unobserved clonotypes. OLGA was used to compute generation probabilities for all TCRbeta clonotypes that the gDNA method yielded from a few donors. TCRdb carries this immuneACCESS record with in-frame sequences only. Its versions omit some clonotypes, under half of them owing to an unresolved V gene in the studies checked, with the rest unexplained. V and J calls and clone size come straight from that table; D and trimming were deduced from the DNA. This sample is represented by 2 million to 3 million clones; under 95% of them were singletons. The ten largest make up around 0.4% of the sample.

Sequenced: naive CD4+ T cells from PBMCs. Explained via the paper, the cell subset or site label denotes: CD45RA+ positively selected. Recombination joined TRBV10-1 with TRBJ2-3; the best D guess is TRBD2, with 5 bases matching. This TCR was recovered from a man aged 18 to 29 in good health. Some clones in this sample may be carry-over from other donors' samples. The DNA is TGCGCCAGCAGTGCGGTGACCGGAGGAGGTACGCAGTATTTT. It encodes CASSAVTGGGTQYF.